Following are 8 T cell receptor beta chains from one sample sequenced in a study of T cells after yellow fever vaccination. TCRdb re-derived calls from the 5' RACE reads in MiXCR, one entry per CDR3 protein. The sample consists of under 300,000 distinct CDR3 sequences, around 13% of them appearing once. The specimen was CD4+ T cells sorted from PBMCs, collected 45 days after the yellow fever booster vaccination. These receptors were obtained from a man aged 25-45 years who received the YFV17D yellow fever vaccine.

The genes are TRBV9 and TRBJ2-2, with D possibly TRBD2 on 6 matching bases. The CDR3 contains 15 residues. Germline V gene data show CDR1 as SGDLS and CDR2 as YYNGEE. V shed 3 bases and J shed 3 bases, with 12 bases lying between them. This CDR3 reads CASSERDLHTGELFF. The DNA of the CDR3 is TGTGCCAGCAGCGAAAGGGACTTACACACCGGGGAGCTGTTTTTT.

This clonotype was detected only a few times. This rearrangement joins TRBV12-3 or TRBV12-4 to TRBJ1-1; D not certain. The V end was cut by 8 bases, the J end by 9 bases, with 13 bases between. There are 11 residues in the CDR3. Written as DNA, the CDR3 is TGTGCCAGCCTCCCGGCGGTCCAAGCTTTCTTT. It specifies CASLPAVQAFF.

The chain links TRBV20-1 to TRBJ2-3; D is unclear. The CDR3 is 14 residues long. Looked up from germline, CDR1 is DFQATT and CDR2 is SNEGSKA (reference sequence). V lost 6 bases and J 0 bases, leaving 13 bases between the germline ends. CDR3: CSAARLASTDTQYF. The CDR3 DNA reads as TGCAGTGCCGCCCGGCTTGCCAGCACAGATACGCAGTATTTT.

This clonotype was seen only a few times. The chain links TRBV20-1 to TRBJ2-7; 7 bases line up with TRBD2. From germline, CDR1 is DFQATT and CDR2 SNEGSKA (reference sequence). The CDR3 runs to 13 residues. The CDR3: CSALSGTSYEQYF. CDR3 coding DNA: TGCAGCGCACTGAGCGGGACCTCGTACGAGCAGTACTTC.

This clonotype was picked up a small number of times. The V gene is TRBV7-2, the J gene TRBJ2-1; D remains ambiguous. V was cut by 2 bases and J by 8 bases, with 4 bases left in between. The CDR3 has 11 residues. The germline V gene has CDR1 SGHTA and CDR2 FQGNSA. In DNA form, the CDR3 reads TGTGCCAGCAGCTTACTAGATGAGCAGTTCTTC. Protein sequence: CASSLLDEQFF.

The V gene is TRBV7-2, the J gene TRBJ2-1; 10 bases align to TRBD2. Per the germline V gene, CDR1 is SGHTA and CDR2 is FQGNSA. CDR3 size: 18 residues. The V and J ends lost 0 bases and 3 bases, in that order; junction bases with no gene match: 8. The CDR3 is CASSLAGSSGSFYNEQFF. The CDR3 nucleotides are TGTGCCAGCAGCTTAGCGGGCTCTAGCGGGAGTTTCTACAATGAGCAGTTCTTC.

This clonotype was found a few times. This rearrangement joins TRBV12-3 or TRBV12-4 to TRBJ2-7; a weak D match, TRBD1 (6 bases). This CDR3 contains 14 residues. V was cut by 7 bases and J by 6 bases, with 19 bases left in between. Here the CDR3 reads CASTLPDRSVEQYF. The CDR3 DNA reads TGTGCCAGCACCTTACCCGACAGGTCCGTCGAGCAGTACTTC.

As to this clonotype: The junction does not match germline at one end; this may be a read error. J is TRBJ2-1 and V is TRBV12-3 or TRBV12-4; TRBD2 matches 9 bases. CDR3 length: 11 residues. In DNA, the CDR3 is TGTGCCAGCAGTCTAGCGGGACCGCTGTTCTTC. Residues: CASSLAGPLFF.